The 27 T cell receptor beta chains in this list originate from one sample, sequenced in a study of OX40 agonist ivuxolimab in advanced cancers. Profiled with immunoSEQ multiplex PCR; TCRdb holds only in-frame clones, not every one. The profile covers around 94,000 clones, with approximately 85% appearing a single time and 3% to 4% taken by the ten largest. The sequences come from CD4+ or CD8+ T cells sorted from blood, collected in a trial of the OX40 agonist ivuxolimab. Every receptor here comes from an adult with an advanced solid tumor such as melanoma, head and neck, liver or kidney cancer.

This chain connects TRBV6-7 to TRBJ1-4; 8 nucleotides align to TRBD1. TRBV6-7 is an open reading frame, and its role is uncertain. The CDR3 sequence is 15 residues long. The V gene end was trimmed by 5 bases and the J gene end by 5 bases; junction bases not matched to a gene: 7. The CDR3 here is CASSNNRGRNEKLFF. The CDR3 DNA reads as TGTGCCAGCAGTAACAACAGGGGGAGGAATGAAAAACTGTTTTTT.

The rearrangement links TRBV2 to TRBJ1-2; D is ambiguous. This CDR3 contains 13 residues. V gave up 7 bases and J gave up 0 bases, with 9 bases separating them. CDR1 is SNHLY, CDR2 FYNNEI, per germline. CDR3 in DNA: TGTGCCAGCATAGAAGGAGCTAACTATGGCTACACCTTC. This translates into CASIEGANYGYTF.

V is TRBV20-1 and J is TRBJ1-4; the D is unclear. Per the germline V gene, CDR1 is DFQATT and CDR2 is SNEGSKA (reference sequence). V lost 6 bases and J lost 5, with 7 bases in between. The CDR3 runs 11 residues. CDR3: CSAPRNEKLFF. The CDR3 DNA reads TGCAGTGCCCCCCGAAATGAAAAACTGTTTTTT.

The rearrangement joins TRBV10-3 to TRBJ2-5; no definite D call. With 4 bases removed from V and 4 bases from J, the gap between germline ends came to 13 bases. Germline V gene sequence: CDR1 ENHRY, CDR2 SYGVKD. The CDR3 runs 14 residues. The chain's CDR3 is CAISVSSSAETQYF. The CDR3 nucleotides read TGTGCCATCAGTGTAAGTTCGAGCGCAGAGACCCAGTACTTC.

This clone was found once. The chain couples TRBV7-2 to TRBJ1-3; 7 bases are a match to TRBD1. The V segment lost 5 bases and the J segment 2 bases; nucleotides outside the gene matches: 3. The germline gives CDR1 SGHTA, CDR2 FQGNSA. The CDR3 loop spans 14 amino acids. The CDR3 loop reads CASSPGTAGNTIYF. DNA for the CDR3: TGTGCCAGCAGCCCCGGGACAGCTGGAAACACCATATATTTT.

This chain links TRBV5-5 with TRBJ1-3, with D possibly TRBD1 on 5 matching bases. The germline V gene encodes CDR1 SGHKS and CDR2 YYEKEE (reference sequence). CDR3 length: 14 residues. V shed 1 base and J shed 7 bases, with 12 bases lying between them. In nucleotides, the CDR3 is TGTGCCAGCAGCTTGTCGGGGGTCACCAACACCATATATTTT. As protein: CASSLSGVTNTIYF.

The rearrangement uses TRBV21-1 and TRBJ2-1; TRBD2 is the table's D call, not checked against the DNA. TRBV21-1 is classified as a pseudogene. CDR3 length: 17 amino acids. The DNA for the CDR3 is TGTGCCAGCAGCAAATGCCTGACTAGCGGGAGGGCCGTTGAGCAGTTCTTC. It codes for CASSKCLTSGRAVEQFF.

The chain uses TRBV6-5 and TRBJ1-4, with a weak D call TRBD1 (5 bases). The CDR3 is 13 residues long. CDR1 is MNHEY, CDR2 SVGAGI, per germline. The germline V and J ends were trimmed by 9 bases and 5 bases, with 13 bases remaining between them. The CDR3 DNA reads as TGTGCCAGTCATACCGGGACCAATGAAAAACTGTTTTTT. Translation gives CASHTGTNEKLFF.

There are a few counts of this clone. CDR3 nucleotide sequence: TGTGCCAGCAGTTTACCGACTAGCGGGAGTGAGACCCAGTACTTC. As protein: CASSLPTSGSETQYF. The chain uses TRBV28 and TRBJ2-5; TRBD2 matches 12 bases. The CDR3 covers 15 residues. V lost 2 bases to trimming and J lost 5 bases; unmatched junction nucleotides: 3. Germline CDR1 and CDR2: MDHEN and SYDVKM.

This clone appeared a few times. This chain joins TRBV6-1 and TRBJ1-5; D uncertain. Trimming took off 2 bases at V and 6 bases at J, with 11 bases between the two ends. The CDR3 has 14 amino acids. Germline V gene sequence: CDR1 MNHNS, CDR2 SASEGT. CDR3 coding DNA: TGTGCCAGCAGTGAACACCCGAATGGTCAGCCCCAGCATTTT. It translates to CASSEHPNGQPQHF.

CDR3 amino acids: CASSFTQGVSPLHF. DNA for the CDR3: TGTGCCAGCAGTTTCACGCAGGGGGTTTCACCCCTCCACTTT. The V and J genes are TRBV6-6 and TRBJ1-6; 7 nucleotides match TRBD1. Per germline, CDR1 MNHNY and CDR2 SVGAGI (reference sequence). This CDR3 is built from 14 residues. The trim removed 4 bases at V and 9 bases at J, leaving 6 bases unmatched.

This chain joins TRBV4-2 and TRBJ2-1, with 7 bases identical to TRBD2. V gave up 0 bases and J gave up 2 bases; unmatched junction bases: 4. This CDR3 region has 16 residues. Germline V gene data show CDR1 as LGHNA and CDR2 as YNFKEQ. CDR3 sequence (DNA): TGTGCCAGCAGCCAAGATCGGGGGAGGGCCTACAATGAGCAGTTCTTC. Amino acids: CASSQDRGRAYNEQFF.

The V call is TRBV9, the J call TRBJ2-3; 8 positions agree with TRBD2. With 1 base clipped from V and 3 bases from J, the junction kept 4 bases outside the gene matches. The V gene's germline CDR1 is SGDLS and CDR2 YYNGEE. CDR3 length equals 15 residues. The CDR3 loop reads CASSVYPSGTDTQYF. In DNA form, the CDR3 reads TGTGCCAGCAGCGTATACCCTAGCGGGACAGATACGCAGTATTTT.

The J gene is TRBJ2-6, the V gene TRBV19; the D is unclear. Germline CDR1 is LNHDA and CDR2 is SQIVND (reference sequence). The CDR3 totals 16 residues. V shed 3 bases and J shed 0 bases, with 9 bases lying between them. This CDR3 is CASSMSPYSGANVLTF. CDR3 nucleotides: TGTGCCAGTAGTATGTCGCCGTACTCTGGGGCCAACGTCCTGACTTTC. The full variable domain, rest sourced from reference TRBV19 and TRBJ2-6, is DGGITQSPKYLFRKEGQNVTLSCEQNLNHDAMYWYRQDPGQGLRLIYYSQIVNDFQKGDIAEGYSVSREKKESFPLTVTSAQKNPTAFYLCASSMSPYSGANVLTFGAGSRLTVL.

The chain carries TRBV11-2 and TRBJ2-1; a possible D gene is TRBD2 (6 bases). Trimming stripped 5 bases from V and 0 bases from J, with 11 bases between. Germline V lookup: CDR1 SGHAT, CDR2 FQNNGV. There are 15 residues in the CDR3. In DNA, the CDR3 is TGTGCCAGCAGCAATAGCGGAAGCTCCTACAATGAGCAGTTCTTC. Protein product: CASSNSGSSYNEQFF. The complete variable domain, with remaining parts taken from reference TRBV11-2 and TRBJ2-1, reads EAGVAQSPRYKIIEKRQSVAFWCNPISGHATLYWYQQILGQGPKLLIQFQNNGVVDDSQLPKDRFSAERLKGVDSTLKIQPAKLEDSAVYLCASSNSGSSYNEQFFGPGTRLTVL.

The rearrangement uses TRBV14 and TRBJ2-3, with D tentatively TRBD2 (5 bases). The V gene lost 1 base and the J gene lost 1 base, with 6 bases spanning the gap. Germline CDR1 reads SGHDN; CDR2 reads FVKESK. The CDR3 loop spans 14 amino acids. In DNA form, the CDR3 reads TGTGCCAGCAGCCAAGTCGGGGGCACAGATACGCAGTATTTT. Encoded protein: CASSQVGGTDTQYF.

The V gene is TRBV7-2, the J gene TRBJ2-7; TRBD1 matches at 8 bases. V gave up 0 bases and J gave up 4 bases; unmatched junction bases: 2. CDR1 is SGHTA and CDR2 is FQGNSA in the germline V gene. This CDR3 is 14 amino acids long. The CDR3 DNA reads as TGTGCCAGCAGCTTAGCGGACAGGGTTTACGAGCAGTACTTC. Translating it yields CASSLADRVYEQYF. The whole variable domain, remainder taken from reference TRBV7-2 and TRBJ2-7, is GAGVSQSPSNKVTEKGKDVELRCDPISGHTALYWYRQSLGQGLEFLIYFQGNSAPDKSGLPSDRFSAERTGGSVSTLTIQRTQQEDSAVYLCASSLADRVYEQYFGPGTRLTVT.

The V and J genes are TRBV7-2 and TRBJ2-7; D might be TRBD1 (5 bases). The CDR3 runs to 13 residues. V was clipped by 2 bases and J by 6 bases, with 11 bases between them. Germline assignment: CDR1 SGHTA and CDR2 FQGNSA. CDR3 sequence: CASSLIAGPEQYF. In nucleotides, the CDR3 is TGTGCCAGCAGCTTAATTGCAGGGCCCGAGCAGTACTTC.

The genes are TRBV2 and TRBJ2-4, with TRBD2 matching over 8 bases. V shed 5 bases, J shed 11 bases, and the junction held 5 bases outside the gene matches. The germline V gene has CDR1 SNHLY and CDR2 FYNNEI. This CDR3 is built from 12 residues. The CDR3 is CASSTTGGVQYF. The CDR3 nucleotides read TGTGCCAGCAGTACTACGGGAGGGGTTCAGTACTTC.

The J gene is TRBJ2-7, the V gene TRBV15, with D uncertain. The CDR3 sequence is 15 residues long. V shed 0 bases and J shed 2 bases, with 11 bases lying between them. Germline V lookup: CDR1 LNHNV, CDR2 YYDKDF (reference sequence). This chain's CDR3 is CATSRDLADTYEQYF. CDR3 in DNA: TGTGCCACCAGCAGAGACCTGGCCGATACCTACGAGCAGTACTTC.

The CDR3 nucleotides are TGTGCCAGCAGTCCCGGGACAACGAACACTGAAGCTTTCTTT. Amino acids: CASSPGTTNTEAFF. V gene TRBV5-6 combines with J gene TRBJ1-1; D is perhaps TRBD1 (6 bases). Germline CDR1 and CDR2: SGHDT and YYEEEE. The CDR3 extends over 14 amino acids. Trimming removed 5 bases from V and 1 base from J, with 12 bases in between.

A few counts support this clone. This chain connects TRBV7-9 to TRBJ1-1, with D unclear. The germline V and J ends were trimmed by 2 bases and 3 bases, with 7 bases remaining between them. The CDR3 consists of 13 residues. The V gene's germline CDR1 is SEHNR and CDR2 FQNEAQ (reference sequence). The CDR3 DNA sequence: TGTGCCAGCAGCTTAACCGGAGACACTGAAGCTTTCTTT. Translating it yields CASSLTGDTEAFF.

This chain links TRBV9 with TRBJ2-3, with 8 bases lining up with TRBD2. The CDR3 sequence is 16 residues long. V shed 1 base, J shed 6 bases, and the junction held 10 bases outside the gene matches. Germline V gives CDR1 SGDLS, CDR2 YYNGEE. CDR3 sequence reads: CASSVLGHLAGDTQYF. The CDR3 DNA reads TGTGCCAGCAGCGTATTGGGACACTTAGCGGGGGATACGCAGTATTTT.

The chain is built from TRBV19 and TRBJ1-1; no reliable D call. The CDR3 length is 14 residues. The germline CDR1 and CDR2 sequences are LNHDA and SQIVND (reference sequence). V was cut by 10 bases and J by 0 bases, with 15 bases left in between. The CDR3 region is CATVPGGMNTEAFF. In DNA, the CDR3 is TGTGCCACCGTTCCCGGCGGAATGAACACTGAAGCTTTCTTT.

The chain joins TRBV10-3 to TRBJ2-7; possibly TRBD1 or TRBD2 for D (5 bases each). Looked up from germline, CDR1 is ENHRY and CDR2 is SYGVKD. The CDR3 has 11 residues. Trimming pared 3 bases from V and 7 bases from J, leaving 7 bases between. The CDR3 loop reads CAISDGGEQYF. The DNA of the CDR3 is TGTGCCATCAGTGATGGGGGAGAGCAGTACTTC.

In this sample, this clone turned up once. The V call is TRBV4-2, the J call TRBJ1-2; D is undetermined. Trimming took 0 bases from V and 8 from J, leaving 19 bases between them. The CDR3 totals 16 residues. The germline CDR1 and CDR2 sequences are LGHNA and YNFKEQ. The CDR3 here is CASSQDRVSQAGGYTF. For the CDR3, the DNA is TGTGCCAGCAGCCAAGATCGGGTTTCGCAGGCGGGGGGCTACACCTTC.

This rearrangement joins TRBV4-3 to TRBJ2-3; D gene ambiguous. Germline V gene data show CDR1 as LGHNA and CDR2 as YSLEER. V was shortened by 6 bases and J by 2 bases, with 12 bases between the two germline ends. There are 14 residues in the CDR3. The CDR3 DNA sequence: TGCGCCAGCAGACCAGGCTACAACACAGATACGCAGTATTTT. This encodes CASRPGYNTDTQYF.